The 3 T cell receptor beta chains in this list originate from one sample, sequenced in a study of regulatory T cells in long-lasting Graves disease. Time point in this sample: persistent/refractory GD, antithyroid drugs over 5 years with positive TRAb. Extracted RNA from PBMCs served as the source of the TCR library. Researchers made TCR beta libraries by using iRepertoire HTBI primers and running Arm-PCR on CDR3 regions. TCRdb redid the calling of the multiplex PCR reads with MiXCR, one entry per CDR3 protein. The repertoire holds roughly 450,000 distinct CDR3 sequences, with roughly a quarter as singletons. This specimen was peripheral blood mononuclear cells (PBMCs), taken when the disease was refractory, from a patient treated with antithyroid drugs. The receptors shown here come from a female donor with Graves disease.

This clonotype has ten or more counts. This sequence joins TRBV30 and TRBJ1-6; TRBD1 agrees at 8 bases. The trim removed 5 bases at V and 7 bases at J, leaving 7 bases unmatched. The V gene's germline CDR1 is GTSNPN and CDR2 SVGIG (reference sequence). The CDR3 has 14 amino acids. CDR3 nucleotides: TGTGCCTGGGCCTTGGACAGGGAAAATTCACCCCTCCACTTT. Protein product: CAWALDRENSPLHF.

The rearrangement uses TRBV18 and TRBJ2-2; D might be TRBD1 (5 bases). V lost 3 bases and J 2 bases, leaving 10 bases between the germline ends. This CDR3 region has 15 residues. The germline V gene has CDR1 KGHSH and CDR2 LQKENI. CDR3 sequence: CASSPSGQNTGELFF. In nucleotides, the CDR3 is TGTGCCAGCTCACCCTCCGGACAAAACACCGGGGAGCTGTTTTTT.

This clonotype was found a few times. The chain couples TRBV24-1 to TRBJ2-5; D not resolved. Trimming shortened V by 1 base and J by 2 bases, and 10 bases separated the two germline ends. CDR3 length: 15 amino acids. Germline V gene lookup returns CDR1 KGHDR and CDR2 SFDVKD. The CDR3 region has the DNA TGTGCCACCAGTGATTTAGGGCCCAAACAAGAGACCCAGTACTTC. The encoded protein is CATSDLGPKQETQYF.